These 8 T cell receptor beta chains were sequenced from one sample in a study of cytomegalovirus exposure and HLA in healthy donors. Libraries were prepared by immunoSEQ multiplex PCR; TCRdb keeps only in-frame clonotypes and omits some of them. The profile shows over 250,000 clones, 80% to 90% of them singletons. Sequencing used PBMCs. The source of these receptors is a woman aged 18-29 years in good health and CMV-seronegative.

The V gene is TRBV6-1, the J gene TRBJ2-7; 7 bases fit TRBD2. V gave up 0 bases and J gave up 6 bases; unmatched junction bases: 8. In germline, CDR1 is MNHNS, CDR2 SASEGT. The CDR3 runs to 15 residues. CDR3 nucleotides: TGTGCCAGCAGTGAAGCTCCCGCGGGAGAGTTCGAGCAGTACTTC. Translating it yields CASSEAPAGEFEQYF.

This chain uses TRBV4-1 with TRBJ2-7; 8 bases are shared with TRBD2. CDR1 and CDR2 (germline): MGHRA, YSYEKL. With V trimmed by 6 bases and J by 1 base, 8 bases remained unmatched. The CDR3 length is 15 residues. The DNA for the CDR3 is TGCGCCAGCAGAGAGCTAGCGGGCCTATCCTACGAGCAGTACTTC. Translated: CASRELAGLSYEQYF.

The chain carries TRBV9 and TRBJ2-1, with unresolved D. CDR1 and CDR2 (germline): SGDLS, YYNGEE. Trimming took 4 bases from V and 9 from J, leaving 11 bases between them. The CDR3 spans 12 residues. CDR3 DNA: TGTGCCAGCAGCCAATCAGTGGCTGAGCAGTTCTTC. Protein product: CASSQSVAEQFF.

The V gene is TRBV2, the J gene TRBJ2-3; possibly TRBD2 for D (7 bases). The length of the CDR3 is 16 residues. V gave up 11 bases and J gave up 0 bases, with 21 bases separating them. CDR1 is SNHLY and CDR2 is FYNNEI in the germline V gene. CDR3 residues: CAGGGGPLASTDTQYF. The CDR3, as DNA: TGTGCCGGGGGAGGGGGACCCCTTGCTAGCACAGATACGCAGTATTTT.

The V and J genes are TRBV25-1 and TRBJ1-1, with 7 positions matching TRBD1. After removal of 1 base from V and 6 bases from J, the junction contained 8 bases not matched to a gene. Germline V gene sequence: CDR1 MGHDK, CDR2 SYGVNS. The CDR3 runs 15 residues. DNA of the CDR3: TGTGCCAGCAGTGAATGGGCCCAGGGGGTACCTGAAGCTTTCTTT. Its translation: CASSEWAQGVPEAFF.

V is TRBV7-8 and J is TRBJ2-2, with 10 bases identical to TRBD1. J gave up 5 bases and V 8 bases, and 5 bases lay outside the gene matches. The CDR3 has 14 amino acids. Germline V gene data show CDR1 as SGHVS and CDR2 as FQNEAQ. DNA for the CDR3: TGTGCCAGCGGGGGACAGGGGAGAACCGGGGAGCTGTTTTTT. Its translation: CASGGQGRTGELFF.

The J gene is TRBJ2-3, the V gene TRBV29-1; maybe TRBD1 (7 bases). Trimming took off 8 bases at V and 3 bases at J, with 15 bases between the two ends. The V gene's germline CDR1 is SQVTM and CDR2 ANQGSEA. This CDR3 comprises 13 residues. The DNA for the CDR3 is TGCAGCTCCGCGGGACAGAGGACAGATACGCAGTATTTT. Protein sequence: CSSAGQRTDTQYF.

This chain uses TRBV7-9 with TRBJ1-2, with TRBD1 matching 8 bases. V was pared by 4 bases and J by 4 bases, with 8 bases of the junction left unmatched. The CDR3 covers 15 residues. Germline values: CDR1 SEHNR, CDR2 FQNEAQ (reference sequence). The CDR3 loop reads CASSYYVTGGYGYTF. As DNA, the CDR3 is TGTGCCAGCAGCTACTATGTCACAGGGGGCTATGGCTACACCTTC.